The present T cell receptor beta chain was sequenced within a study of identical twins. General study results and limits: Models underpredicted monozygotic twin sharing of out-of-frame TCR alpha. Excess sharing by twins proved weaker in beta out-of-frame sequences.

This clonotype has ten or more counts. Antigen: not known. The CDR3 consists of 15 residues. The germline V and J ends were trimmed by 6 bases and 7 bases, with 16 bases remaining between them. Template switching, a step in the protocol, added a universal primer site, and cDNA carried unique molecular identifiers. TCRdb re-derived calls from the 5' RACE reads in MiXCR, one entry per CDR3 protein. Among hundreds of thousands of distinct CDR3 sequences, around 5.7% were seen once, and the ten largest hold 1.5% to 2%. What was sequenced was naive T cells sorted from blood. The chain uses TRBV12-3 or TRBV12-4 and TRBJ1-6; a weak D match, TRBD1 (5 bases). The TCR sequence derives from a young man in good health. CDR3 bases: TGTGCCAGCAGCCAATCGACAGTCGAGAATTCACCCCTCCACTTT. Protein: CASSQSTVENSPLHF.